This T cell receptor (beta chain) was sequenced in a study of beta chain features in type 1 diabetes. Broader study findings: The similarity of naive, central memory and Treg TCRB repertoires appeared greater among patients than among healthy donors. Researchers cautioned that cDNA sequencing could over-represent cells with high TCR expression.

Points on this clone: Its specificity is not known.

The study reverse transcribed the entire isolated RNA, so it sequenced expressed TCRB transcripts. TCRdb's copy holds only in-frame clones and misses some; the assay was immunoSEQ multiplex PCR. The sample lists more than 120,000 clones; about 10% were seen once. CDR1 and CDR2 from the germline V gene are MNHNY and SVGAGI (reference sequence). V was shortened by 3 bases and J by 6 bases, with 15 bases between the two germline ends. There are 15 residues in the CDR3. What was sequenced was naive CD4+ T cells from blood. This chain uses TRBV6-6 with TRBJ1-5; tentative D call: TRBD1 (5 bases). This TCR came from a man between 18 and 35 years old in good health. As DNA, the CDR3 is TGTGCCAGCAGTTATACCGGGAGGAGGGGTCAGCCCCAGCATTTT. This encodes CASSYTGRRGQPQHF.